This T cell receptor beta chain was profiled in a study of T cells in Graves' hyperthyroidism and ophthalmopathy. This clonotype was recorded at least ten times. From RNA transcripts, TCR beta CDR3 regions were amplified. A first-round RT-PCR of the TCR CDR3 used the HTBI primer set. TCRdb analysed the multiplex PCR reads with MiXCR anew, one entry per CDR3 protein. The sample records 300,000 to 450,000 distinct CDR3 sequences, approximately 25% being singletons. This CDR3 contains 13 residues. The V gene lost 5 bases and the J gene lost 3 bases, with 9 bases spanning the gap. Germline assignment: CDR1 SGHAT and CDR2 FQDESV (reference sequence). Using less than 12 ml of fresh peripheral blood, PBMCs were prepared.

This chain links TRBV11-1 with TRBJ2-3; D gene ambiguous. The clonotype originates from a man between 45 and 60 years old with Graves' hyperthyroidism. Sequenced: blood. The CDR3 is CASSPAVTDTQYF. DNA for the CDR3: TGTGCCAGCAGCCCTGCTGTGACAGATACGCAGTATTTT.